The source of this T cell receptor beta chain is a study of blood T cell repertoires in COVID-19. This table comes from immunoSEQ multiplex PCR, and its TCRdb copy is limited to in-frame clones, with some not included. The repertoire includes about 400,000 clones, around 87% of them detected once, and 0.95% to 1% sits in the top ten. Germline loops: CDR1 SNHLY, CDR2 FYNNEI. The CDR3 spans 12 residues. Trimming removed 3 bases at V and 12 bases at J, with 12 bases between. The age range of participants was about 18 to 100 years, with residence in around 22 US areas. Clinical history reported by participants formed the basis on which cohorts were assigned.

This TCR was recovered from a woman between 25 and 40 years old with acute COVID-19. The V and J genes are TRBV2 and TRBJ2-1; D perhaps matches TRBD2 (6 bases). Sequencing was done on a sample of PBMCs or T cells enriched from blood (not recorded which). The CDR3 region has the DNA TGTGCCAGCAGTGATCAGGGACTTGGGCAGTTCTTC. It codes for CASSDQGLGQFF.